These 22 T cell receptor beta chains came from one sample sequenced in a study of PD-L1 blockade in urothelial cancer. Clones were read by immunoSEQ multiplex PCR, and TCRdb kept only the in-frame ones, dropping some. The profile shows approximately 100,000 clones, 70% to 85% of them singletons. Sequenced material: PBMCs, taken around atezolizumab (anti-PD-L1) treatment. The receptors originated from a man in his fifties or sixties with urothelial cancer.

The rearrangement uses TRBV5-5 and TRBJ2-6, with unresolved D. Germline V gives CDR1 SGHKS, CDR2 YYEKEE (reference sequence). CDR3 length: 17 residues. V was pared by 0 bases and J by 0 bases, with 10 bases between. DNA of the CDR3: TGTGCCAGCAGCTTGGCTGGCGGAAGCTCTGGGGCCAACGTCCTGACTTTC. Encoded protein: CASSLAGGSSGANVLTF.

J is TRBJ2-7 and V is TRBV5-4; TRBD1 might be the D (5 bases). The CDR3 consists of 15 residues. V shed 0 bases and J shed 1 base, with 11 bases lying between them. CDR1 and CDR2 from the germline V gene are SGHNT and YYREEE (reference sequence). The CDR3 reads CASSLARQSSYEQYF. Written as DNA, the CDR3 is TGTGCCAGCAGCTTGGCAAGACAGTCTTCCTACGAGCAGTACTTC.

J is TRBJ2-1 and V is TRBV27, with a tentative D call TRBD1 (6 bases). The V end lost 5 bases, the J end lost 9 bases, and 14 bases lay between the germline ends. Germline CDR1 MNHEY, CDR2 SMNVEV (reference sequence). CDR3 length equals 13 residues. CDR3: CASSRQGKAEQFF. CDR3 in DNA: TGTGCCAGCAGTAGGCAGGGGAAGGCTGAGCAGTTCTTC.

This chain joins TRBV9 and TRBJ2-7; 7 bases align to TRBD2. The germline V gene has CDR1 SGDLS and CDR2 YYNGEE. The CDR3 sequence is 15 residues long. The ends lost 0 bases at V and 2 bases at J; junction bases unmatched: 5. CDR3 DNA sequence: TGTGCCAGCAGCGTAGGGGGAGGGTCACCCTACGAGCAGTACTTC. The encoded protein is CASSVGGGSPYEQYF.

Details on this clone: The junction does not match germline at one end; this may be a read error. The CDR3 sequence: CASSIGTGLFGYTF. The DNA for the CDR3 is TGTGCCAGCAGCATAGGGACAGGGCTTTTCGGCTACACCTTC. V usage is TRBV13 and J usage is TRBJ1-2; TRBD1 matches at 9 bases. Germline CDR1 PRHDT, CDR2 FYEKMQ (reference sequence). The CDR3 loop spans 14 amino acids.

The chain joins TRBV2 to TRBJ2-7; D uncertain. This CDR3 contains 13 residues. From germline, CDR1 is SNHLY and CDR2 FYNNEI. The V end lost 7 bases, the J end lost 2 bases, and 12 bases lay between the germline ends. This CDR3 is CASNQRQTYEQYF. The CDR3 bases are TGTGCCAGCAACCAAAGACAAACCTACGAGCAGTACTTC.

The CDR3 nucleotides read TGTGCCAGCAGTGATCAAGCGGGAGTGACTGAGCAGTACTTC. This sequence encodes CASSDQAGVTEQYF. This chain connects TRBV6-4 to TRBJ2-7, with 8 bases fitting TRBD2. The CDR3 covers 14 residues. Germline values: CDR1 MRHNA, CDR2 SNTAGT. Unmatched junction bases numbered 8, after V lost 3 bases and J lost 7 bases.

V usage is TRBV4-2 and J usage is TRBJ1-3, with 7 bases that match TRBD1. Germline V gene sequence: CDR1 LGHNA, CDR2 YNFKEQ. This CDR3 comprises 16 residues. The trim removed 3 bases at V and 0 bases at J, leaving 5 bases unmatched. This CDR3 is CASSQQQGLSGNTIYF. The CDR3, as DNA: TGTGCCAGCAGCCAGCAACAGGGGCTCTCTGGAAACACCATATATTTT.

V and J are TRBV11-2 and TRBJ1-6; TRBD1 aligns across 8 bases. Germline trimming cut 4 bases from V and 8 bases from J; bases unmatched to any gene: 10. Germline V gene data show CDR1 as SGHAT and CDR2 as FQNNGV. This CDR3 spans 16 amino acids. CDR3 in DNA: TGTGCCAGCAGCTCATTCTCCGGGACAGGTCATTCACCCCTCCACTTT. Protein: CASSSFSGTGHSPLHF.

This chain links TRBV19 with TRBJ1-6, with 9 bases matching TRBD1. CDR1 LNHDA and CDR2 SQIVND come from the germline V gene (reference sequence). The CDR3 has 16 residues. V shed 5 bases, J shed 7 bases, and the junction held 9 bases outside the gene matches. The CDR3 DNA follows: TGTGCCAGTAGTGACCCGGGACAGGGTGGAAATTCACCCCTCCACTTT. This sequence encodes CASSDPGQGGNSPLHF. The full variable domain, with the rest looked up from reference TRBV19 and TRBJ1-6, is DGGITQSPKYLFRKEGQNVTLSCEQNLNHDAMYWYRQDPGQGLRLIYYSQIVNDFQKGDIAEGYSVSREKKESFPLTVTSAQKNPTAFYLCASSDPGQGGNSPLHFGNGTRLTVT.

V and J are TRBV5-1 and TRBJ2-7, with D possibly being TRBD2 (5 bases). Looked up from germline, CDR1 is SGHRS and CDR2 is YFSETQ. V was clipped by 0 bases and J by 7 bases, with 11 bases between them. This CDR3 contains 13 residues. CDR3 in DNA: TGCGCCAGCAGCTTGGTTCTAGCCGGAGAGCAGTACTTC. Translating gives CASSLVLAGEQYF.

The gene calls are TRBV13 and TRBJ2-5; 9 bases line up with TRBD1. Germline V lookup: CDR1 PRHDT, CDR2 FYEKMQ (reference sequence). CDR3 length equals 14 residues. J gave up 4 bases and V 6 bases, and 6 bases lay outside the gene matches. Here the CDR3 reads CASSWNRGLETQYF. The CDR3 nucleotides are TGTGCCAGCAGTTGGAACAGGGGGCTAGAGACCCAGTACTTC.

V and J are TRBV15 and TRBJ2-7, with D possibly TRBD2 on 5 matching bases. The CDR3 runs to 14 residues. Germline assignment: CDR1 LNHNV and CDR2 YYDKDF (reference sequence). Trimming took 5 bases from V and 0 from J, leaving 11 bases between them. In DNA, the CDR3 is TGTGCCACCAGCGCCCGGAGGAGCTCCTACGAGCAGTACTTC. Encoded protein: CATSARRSSYEQYF.

Regarding this clone: Compared with germline, one end of the junction differs, possibly owing to a read error. V and J are TRBV7-7 and TRBJ1-4, with D maybe TRBD1 (5 bases). The CDR3 is 13 residues long. CDR1 is SSHAT and CDR2 is FNYEAQ in the germline V gene (reference sequence). CDR3 residues: CASSANRNEKLFF. CDR3 DNA: TGTGCTAGCAGCGCGAACAGGAATGAAAAACTGTTTTTT.

CDR3 nucleotides: TGCGCCAGCAGCAGACCGGGACAGGGGGCGGAGACCCAGTACTTC. This encodes CASSRPGQGAETQYF. The chain couples TRBV5-1 to TRBJ2-5, with 12 bases matching TRBD1. CDR1 is SGHRS and CDR2 is YFSETQ in the germline V gene. Losses at the gene ends were 4 bases for V and 5 bases for J; bases not matched to a gene: 6. The CDR3 contains 15 residues.

The chain couples TRBV10-3 to TRBJ2-2, with TRBD2 identical over 8 bases. CDR1 is ENHRY and CDR2 is SYGVKD in the germline V gene. Trimming took 3 bases from V and 4 from J; bases not matched to a gene: 13. The CDR3 has 18 amino acids. In nucleotides, the CDR3 is TGTGCCATCAGTGAACAACAAGCGGGAGTCCTTAGCACCGGGGAGCTGTTTTTT. Encoded protein: CAISEQQAGVLSTGELFF.

The rearrangement joins TRBV12-5 to TRBJ2-1, with 14 bases identical to TRBD2. Per germline, CDR1 LGHNT and CDR2 FRNRAP. With 5 bases clipped from V and 7 bases from J, the junction kept 4 bases outside the gene matches. The CDR3 is made up of 15 amino acids. The CDR3 DNA reads as TGTGCTAGTGGTGCCGGGACTAGCGGGAGTAATGAGCAGTTCTTC. Its translation: CASGAGTSGSNEQFF.

V and J are TRBV7-9 and TRBJ1-1; 12 nucleotides match TRBD1. The CDR3 spans 15 residues. With V trimmed by 5 bases and J by 4 bases, 5 bases remained unmatched. CDR1 SEHNR and CDR2 FQNEAQ come from the germline V gene (reference sequence). The CDR3 DNA reads as TGTGCCAGCAGCCCCGGGACAGGGGGCTTCACTGAAGCTTTCTTT. Its translation is CASSPGTGGFTEAFF.

The chain links TRBV4-1 to TRBJ2-1; D is perhaps TRBD2 (6 bases). V gave up 1 base and J gave up 1 base, with 8 bases separating them. CDR1 is MGHRA and CDR2 is YSYEKL in the germline V gene. CDR3 size: 15 residues. The CDR3 bases are TGCGCCAGCAGCCAAGTCGGGAGATCCTACAATGAGCAGTTCTTC. It is translated as CASSQVGRSYNEQFF.

This sequence joins TRBV18 and TRBJ1-2; D call uncertain. Germline V CDR1 and CDR2: KGHSH, LQKENI. The CDR3 spans 15 residues. Trimming pared 3 bases from V and 6 bases from J, leaving 17 bases between. The CDR3 coding sequence is TGTGCCAGCTCACCCTACTCGGAGGGAAAGGATGGCTACACCTTC. It specifies CASSPYSEGKDGYTF. Full variable domain (outside the CDR3, taken from reference TRBV18 and TRBJ1-2): NAGVMQNPRHLVRRRGQEARLRCSPMKGHSHVYWYRQLPEEGLKFMVYLQKENIIDESGMPKERFSAEFPKEGPSILRIQQVVRGDSAAYFCASSPYSEGKDGYTFGSGTRLTVV.

CDR3 DNA: TGCGCCAGCAGCTTGGTATCTAACACCGGGGAGCTGTTTTTT. Amino acids: CASSLVSNTGELFF. This chain links TRBV5-1 with TRBJ2-2; no clear D. CDR1 and CDR2 from the germline V gene are SGHRS and YFSETQ. Trimming removed 0 bases at V and 2 bases at J, with 5 bases between. The CDR3 is 14 residues long.

Of note for this clone: Other nucleotide sequences from this sample produce the same CDR3. This chain joins TRBV4-1 and TRBJ1-5, with D hard to call. The CDR3 consists of 14 residues. The germline gives CDR1 MGHRA, CDR2 YSYEKL. Trimming removed 4 bases at V and 3 bases at J, with 10 bases between. The CDR3 protein is CASSPLVINQPQHF. The CDR3 nucleotides are TGCGCCAGCAGCCCACTGGTTATCAATCAGCCCCAGCATTTT.